These 26 T cell receptor beta chains originate from one sample sequenced in a study of blood T cell repertoires in COVID-19. Clones were read by immunoSEQ multiplex PCR, and TCRdb kept only the in-frame ones, dropping some. Here the sample spans about 200,000 clones, over 75% being singletons. Material for sequencing was peripheral blood. These receptors were taken from a man between 50 and 59 years old with COVID-19, enrolled during active disease.

This rearrangement joins TRBV3-1 (or the pseudogene TRBV3-2) to TRBJ1-1, with D perhaps matching TRBD1 (6 bases). Looked up from germline, CDR1 is LGHDT and CDR2 is YNNKEL (reference sequence). Deletions cut 0 bases from V and 4 bases from J, with 12 bases between. The CDR3 runs to 15 residues. In nucleotides, the CDR3 is TGTGCCAGCAGCCAAGATCCGGGGGGCCGCACTGAAGCTTTCTTT. Encoded protein: CASSQDPGGRTEAFF.

The chain has TRBV27 and TRBJ2-1; D remains ambiguous. Trimming took 4 bases from V and 8 from J, leaving 24 bases between them. This CDR3 has 17 amino acids. Germline assignment: CDR1 MNHEY and CDR2 SMNVEV (reference sequence). This chain's CDR3 is CASSSVGGRPSTDEQFF. CDR3 nucleotides: TGTGCCAGCAGTTCCGTGGGTGGGCGACCCAGTACGGATGAGCAGTTCTTC.

The chain carries TRBV7-3 and TRBJ2-5; 12 nucleotides align to TRBD1. The ends lost 2 bases at V and 5 bases at J; junction bases unmatched: 6. The CDR3 is made up of 16 amino acids. Germline V lookup: CDR1 SGHTA, CDR2 FQGTGA. CDR3 sequence (DNA): TGTGCCAGCAGCTTAGGGACAGGGGGCTCTCAGGAGACCCAGTACTTC. This translates into CASSLGTGGSQETQYF.

This chain joins TRBV6-5 and TRBJ1-6, with 7 bases aligning to TRBD1. The CDR3 sequence is 14 residues long. Unmatched junction bases numbered 5, after V lost 6 bases and J lost 6 bases. Per germline, CDR1 MNHEY and CDR2 SVGAGI. DNA of the CDR3: TGTGCCAGCAGCCGGGACAGAGTTAATTCACCCCTCCACTTT. Translating it yields CASSRDRVNSPLHF.

This clone was observed once. This chain joins TRBV2 and TRBJ1-1; no firm D call. Germline loops: CDR1 SNHLY, CDR2 FYNNEI. Trimming removed 0 bases from V and 11 bases from J, with 16 bases in between. This CDR3 is 14 amino acids long. The CDR3 nucleotides are TGTGCCAGCAGTGAAGCGAGGGAAACCCAGGCGGCTTTCTTT. It specifies CASSEARETQAAFF.

This sequence joins TRBV7-2 and TRBJ2-5; a weak D match, TRBD2 (5 bases). The CDR3 has 12 residues. Germline CDR1 is SGHTA and CDR2 is FQGNSA. The ends were cut back, 0 bases at V and 7 bases at J, with 6 bases in the middle. The CDR3 sequence: CASSLADSTQYF. CDR3 coding DNA: TGTGCCAGCAGCTTAGCGGACTCGACCCAGTACTTC.

This chain uses TRBV7-9 with TRBJ2-1; the match to TRBD2 covers 11 bases. The V and J ends lost 5 bases and 5 bases, in that order; junction bases with no gene match: 5. The CDR3 covers 15 residues. CDR1 and CDR2 from the germline V gene are SEHNR and FQNEAQ (reference sequence). The CDR3 coding sequence is TGTGCCAGCAGCACGGGGACTAGCGGAAACAATGAGCAGTTCTTC. Its translation: CASSTGTSGNNEQFF.

The V and J genes are TRBV18 and TRBJ2-3; 14 bases are shared with TRBD2. V lost 4 bases to trimming and J lost 3 bases; unmatched junction nucleotides: 3. The CDR3 consists of 16 residues. Germline-derived CDR1 and CDR2 are KGHSH and LQKENI. The CDR3, as DNA: TGTGCCAGCTCACTTGGGACTAGCGGGGGAACAGATACGCAGTATTTT. It codes for CASSLGTSGGTDTQYF.

The count of this clone is one. V is TRBV5-1 and J is TRBJ1-1, with 9 bases identical to TRBD1. CDR3 length equals 15 residues. Germline assignment: CDR1 SGHRS and CDR2 YFSETQ. V dropped 4 bases and J dropped 5; count of bases not matched to a gene: 9. CDR3 residues: CASSIRDRVRTEAFF. Here the CDR3 DNA reads TGCGCCAGCAGCATCCGGGACAGGGTTCGAACTGAAGCTTTCTTT.

CDR3 nucleotides: TGTGCCACCAGCAAGGACACAACGAACACCGGGGAGCTGTTTTTT. Its translation is CATSKDTTNTGELFF. This sequence joins TRBV15 and TRBJ2-2; tentative D call: TRBD1 (5 bases). V gave up 4 bases and J gave up 0 bases, with 9 bases separating them. Germline CDR1 reads LNHNV; CDR2 reads YYDKDF (reference sequence). This CDR3 spans 15 amino acids. The complete variable domain, with remaining parts taken from reference TRBV15 and TRBJ2-2, reads DAMVIQNPRYQVTQFGKPVTLSCSQTLNHNVMYWYQQKSSQAPKLLFHYYDKDFNNEADTPDNFQSRRPNTSFCFLDIRSPGLGDTAMYLCATSKDTTNTGELFFGEGSRLTVL.

This chain connects TRBV6-5 to TRBJ1-1; D unresolved. The V end was cut by 5 bases, the J end by 4 bases, with 8 bases between. Per the germline V gene, CDR1 is MNHEY and CDR2 is SVGAGI. The CDR3 contains 12 residues. DNA for the CDR3: TGTGCCAGCAGTAGCTCGGGCACTGAAGCTTTCTTT. Translation gives CASSSSGTEAFF.

This chain uses TRBV24-1 with TRBJ2-5; 9 nucleotides line up with TRBD1. This CDR3 has 14 amino acids. Germline V gene lookup returns CDR1 KGHDR and CDR2 SFDVKD. Trimming removed 3 bases from V and 5 bases from J; junction bases left unmatched: 3. In DNA form, the CDR3 reads TGTGCCACCAGTGATACAGGGGGCTGGGAGACCCAGTACTTC. The encoded protein is CATSDTGGWETQYF.

V gene TRBV5-6 combines with J gene TRBJ1-2, with 7 bases lining up with TRBD1. This CDR3 is 16 amino acids long. The junction had 9 bases not matched to a gene; V was cut back by 0 bases and J by 4 bases. Germline values: CDR1 SGHDT, CDR2 YYEEEE. CDR3: CASSLASATGIYGYTF. Written as DNA, the CDR3 is TGTGCCAGCAGCTTGGCCTCGGCGACAGGGATCTATGGCTACACCTTC.

This clone has a handful of counts. The rearrangement joins TRBV19 to TRBJ1-1, with D perhaps TRBD1 (5 bases). Germline CDR1 is LNHDA and CDR2 is SQIVND (reference sequence). The length of the CDR3 is 14 residues. Trimming shortened V by 6 bases and J by 5 bases, and 16 bases separated the two germline ends. The CDR3 nucleotides are TGTGCCAGTAGCCCCAGGACATTGGGGACTGAAGCTTTCTTT. Amino acids: CASSPRTLGTEAFF.

CDR3 DNA sequence: TGTGCCGGTCGACAGGGATCAAACACTGAAGCTTTCTTT. It yields the protein CAGRQGSNTEAFF. This sequence joins TRBV11-1 and TRBJ1-1; 7 nucleotides line up with TRBD1. This CDR3 contains 13 residues. V gave up 11 bases and J gave up 2 bases; unmatched junction bases: 8. Per the germline V gene, CDR1 is SGHAT and CDR2 is FQDESV (reference sequence).

The genes are TRBV18 and TRBJ1-1, with D possibly matching TRBD1 (6 bases). Germline assignment: CDR1 KGHSH and CDR2 LQKENI. Trimming took off 1 base at V and 0 bases at J, with 9 bases between the two ends. The CDR3 is 15 residues long. Written as DNA, the CDR3 is TGTGCCAGCTCACCACGACAGGATATGAACACTGAAGCTTTCTTT. Its protein product is CASSPRQDMNTEAFF.

The rearrangement uses TRBV3-1 (or the pseudogene TRBV3-2) and TRBJ2-7; D is possibly TRBD2 (6 bases). V was cut by 1 base and J by 2 bases, with 12 bases left in between. CDR3 length: 15 residues. Germline V lookup: CDR1 LGHDT, CDR2 YNNKEL (reference sequence). The CDR3 bases are TGTGCCAGCAGCCAAGGGCCTAGCGAAACCTACGAGCAGTACTTC. Translated, it gives CASSQGPSETYEQYF.

The V gene is TRBV29-1, the J gene TRBJ2-5; tentative D call: TRBD2 (6 bases). Trimming took off 6 bases at V and 1 base at J, with 9 bases between the two ends. CDR1 is SQVTM, CDR2 ANQGSEA, per germline. The CDR3 is 12 amino acids. CDR3 loop: CSVTGSQETQYF. As DNA, the CDR3 is TGCAGCGTCACCGGGAGCCAAGAGACCCAGTACTTC.

This chain joins TRBV19 and TRBJ2-2; the D gene is possibly TRBD1 (6 bases). This CDR3 contains 15 residues. Germline CDR1 LNHDA, CDR2 SQIVND (reference sequence). V was shortened by 4 bases and J by 6 bases, with 15 bases between the two germline ends. CDR3 bases: TGTGCCAGTAGTACTCCAGGGGCCGAGTCCGGGGAGCTGTTTTTT. It is translated as CASSTPGAESGELFF.

The chain is built from TRBV5-4 and TRBJ2-7, with 7 bases fitting TRBD2. V shed 1 base, J shed 2 bases, and the junction held 6 bases outside the gene matches. The V gene's germline CDR1 is SGHNT and CDR2 YYREEE (reference sequence). CDR3 size: 15 residues. This CDR3 is CASSLPGGLAYEQYF. CDR3 coding DNA: TGTGCCAGCAGCTTGCCCGGCGGACTAGCCTACGAGCAGTACTTC.

The chain recombines TRBV14 with TRBJ2-5, with TRBD2 matching over 8 bases. Germline trimming cut 0 bases from V and 5 bases from J; bases unmatched to any gene: 8. Germline V CDR1 and CDR2: SGHDN, FVKESK. This CDR3 spans 16 amino acids. CDR3 sequence: CASSQDRGGRTETQYF. CDR3 in DNA: TGTGCCAGCAGCCAAGATCGCGGGGGGCGCACGGAGACCCAGTACTTC.

The rearrangement joins TRBV19 to TRBJ1-4; 10 positions match TRBD1. The CDR3 contains 16 residues. CDR1 is LNHDA, CDR2 SQIVND, per germline (reference sequence). Trimming removed 3 bases from V and 7 bases from J; junction bases left unmatched: 8. The CDR3 DNA reads TGTGCCAGTAGTATCCTGGGACAGGGGAGCGGTGAAAAACTGTTTTTT. Residues: CASSILGQGSGEKLFF.

V is TRBV24-1 and J is TRBJ2-1; TRBD2 matches 7 bases. The CDR3 consists of 14 residues. Trimming at V came to 2 bases and at J to 5 bases, leaving 2 bases not matched to a gene. From germline, CDR1 is KGHDR and CDR2 SFDVKD. DNA of the CDR3: TGTGCCACCAGTGATTGGGGAGGGGACAATGAGCAGTTCTTC. It yields the protein CATSDWGGDNEQFF.

V usage is TRBV3-1 (or the pseudogene TRBV3-2) and J usage is TRBJ1-2, with a weak D call TRBD1 (5 bases). V shed 0 bases and J shed 5 bases, with 10 bases lying between them. Per the germline V gene, CDR1 is LGHDT and CDR2 is YNNKEL (reference sequence). This CDR3 is built from 14 residues. The CDR3 nucleotides read TGTGCCAGCAGCCAAGATCGGCAGGGTTATGGCTACACCTTC. It yields the protein CASSQDRQGYGYTF.

The chain joins TRBV6-5 to TRBJ1-1, with D uncertain. CDR3 size: 13 residues. Trimming pared 6 bases from V and 0 bases from J, leaving 8 bases between. Germline CDR1 and CDR2: MNHEY and SVGAGI. For the CDR3, the DNA is TGTGCCAGCAGATCGGTCATGAACACTGAAGCTTTCTTT. Its translation: CASRSVMNTEAFF.

This clone was counted a few times. The chain is built from TRBV7-2 and TRBJ1-6; D is perhaps TRBD1 (6 bases). Germline V gene sequence: CDR1 SGHTA, CDR2 FQGNSA. Trimming pared 7 bases from V and 7 bases from J, leaving 14 bases between. The CDR3 is made up of 14 amino acids. The CDR3 sequence: CASNKGEPNSPLHF. DNA for the CDR3: TGTGCCAGCAACAAGGGGGAACCGAATTCACCCCTCCACTTT.